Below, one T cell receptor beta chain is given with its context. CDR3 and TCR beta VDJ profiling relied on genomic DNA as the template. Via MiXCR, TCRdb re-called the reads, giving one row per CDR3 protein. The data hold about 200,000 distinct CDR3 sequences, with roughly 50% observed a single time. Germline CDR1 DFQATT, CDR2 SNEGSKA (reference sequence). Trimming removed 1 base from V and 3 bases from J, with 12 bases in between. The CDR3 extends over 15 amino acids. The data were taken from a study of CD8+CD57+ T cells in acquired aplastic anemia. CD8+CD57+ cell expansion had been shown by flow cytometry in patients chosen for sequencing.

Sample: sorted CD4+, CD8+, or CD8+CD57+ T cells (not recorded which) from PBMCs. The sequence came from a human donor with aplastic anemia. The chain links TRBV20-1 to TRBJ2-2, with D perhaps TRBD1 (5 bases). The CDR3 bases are TGCAGTGCTAGAGTGGGTTCGACAGACACCGGGGAGCTGTTTTTT. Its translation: CSARVGSTDTGELFF.